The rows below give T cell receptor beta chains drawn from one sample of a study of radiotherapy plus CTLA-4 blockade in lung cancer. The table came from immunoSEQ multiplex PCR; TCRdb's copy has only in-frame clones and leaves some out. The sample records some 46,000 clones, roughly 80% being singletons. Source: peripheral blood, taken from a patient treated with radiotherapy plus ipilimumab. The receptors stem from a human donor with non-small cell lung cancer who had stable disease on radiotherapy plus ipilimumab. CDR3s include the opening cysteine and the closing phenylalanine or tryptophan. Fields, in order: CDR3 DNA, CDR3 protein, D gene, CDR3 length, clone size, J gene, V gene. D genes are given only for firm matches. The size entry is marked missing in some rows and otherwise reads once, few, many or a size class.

CDR3nt: TGTGCCAGCAGCGTAGTTGAGGGCTCGGCGGGGGATGAGCAGTTCTTC
CDR3aa: CASSVVEGSAGDEQFF
d_gene: TRBD2
len: 16
abundance: NA
j_gene: TRBJ2-1
v_gene: TRBV9

CDR3nt: TGTGCCAGCAGCTTTGAGGGAGATACGCAGTATTTT
CDR3aa: CASSFEGDTQYF
d_gene: NA
len: 12
abundance: NA
j_gene: TRBJ2-3
v_gene: TRBV7-2

CDR3nt: TGTGCCAGTACCAAGGGACTAGCGGGATCCGGGGAGCTGTTTTTT
CDR3aa: CASTKGLAGSGELFF
d_gene: TRBD2
len: 15
abundance: NA
j_gene: TRBJ2-2
v_gene: TRBV19

CDR3nt: TGCAGCGTCCAGGGGTCGGCTAATGAAAAACTGTTTTTT
CDR3aa: CSVQGSANEKLFF
d_gene: NA
len: 13
abundance: NA
j_gene: TRBJ1-4
v_gene: TRBV29-1

CDR3nt: TGTGCCAGCAGCTTAGGACTCCACACAGATACGCAGTATTTT
CDR3aa: CASSLGLHTDTQYF
d_gene: NA
len: 14
abundance: few
j_gene: TRBJ2-3
v_gene: TRBV7-2

CDR3nt: TGTGCCAGCAGGCGGACAGGGGTAGGCGAGACCCAGTACTTC
CDR3aa: CASRRTGVGETQYF
d_gene: TRBD1
len: 14
abundance: once
j_gene: TRBJ2-5
v_gene: TRBV27

CDR3nt: TGTGCCAGCAGTCTGACAGGGGGCCAGGGTGAAAAACTGTTTTTT
CDR3aa: CASSLTGGQGEKLFF
d_gene: TRBD1
len: 15
abundance: once
j_gene: TRBJ1-4
v_gene: TRBV28

CDR3nt: TGTGCCAGCAGTTTTTCGGGAAATCCAAACACCATATATTTT
CDR3aa: CASSFSGNPNTIYF
d_gene: NA
len: 14
abundance: NA
j_gene: TRBJ1-3
v_gene: TRBV27

CDR3nt: TGCGCCAGCAGACCGGGACTAGCGGGGAACACCGGGGAGCTGTTTTTT
CDR3aa: CASRPGLAGNTGELFF
d_gene: TRBD2
len: 16
abundance: NA
j_gene: TRBJ2-2
v_gene: TRBV5-1

CDR3nt: TGCGCCAGCAGTGGGGGACAGGGGCCTCGAGAGACCCAGTACTTC
CDR3aa: CASSGGQGPRETQYF
d_gene: TRBD1
len: 15
abundance: NA
j_gene: TRBJ2-5
v_gene: TRBV10-1

CDR3nt: TGTGCCATCAGTGGCAGTCAGGGGGTTCCCTACAATGAGCAGTTCTTC
CDR3aa: CAISGSQGVPYNEQFF
d_gene: TRBD1
len: 16
abundance: NA
j_gene: TRBJ2-1
v_gene: TRBV10-3

CDR3nt: TGTGCCAGCAGACCCACAGGGGCCAATCAGCCCCAGCATTTT
CDR3aa: CASRPTGANQPQHF
d_gene: TRBD1
len: 14
abundance: NA
j_gene: TRBJ1-5
v_gene: TRBV28

CDR3nt: TGTGCCAGCTCACCAGAAAGGGGGTGGCAGCCCCAGCATTTT
CDR3aa: CASSPERGWQPQHF
d_gene: NA
len: 14
abundance: NA
j_gene: TRBJ1-5
v_gene: TRBV18